This passage covers 21 T cell receptor beta chains from one sample sequenced in a study of OX40 agonist ivuxolimab in advanced cancers. The table came from immunoSEQ multiplex PCR; TCRdb's copy has only in-frame clones and leaves some out. The sample carries tens of thousands of clones, 91% recorded once. The source material was CD4+ or CD8+ T cells sorted from blood, sampled in a trial of the OX40 agonist ivuxolimab. These receptors all come from an adult with an advanced solid tumor such as melanoma, head and neck, liver or kidney cancer.

This clone was seen once. This CDR3 is CASSRQETGELFF. As DNA, the CDR3 is TGTGCCAGCAGCCGACAGGAAACCGGGGAGCTGTTTTTT. The V and J genes are TRBV27 and TRBJ2-2; TRBD1 might be the D (6 bases). The CDR3 is 13 residues long. CDR1 MNHEY and CDR2 SMNVEV come from the germline V gene (reference sequence). Trimming cost V 6 bases and J 5 bases, with 10 bases left between them.

In this sample, this clone turned up a few times. The V gene is TRBV9, the J gene TRBJ1-1, with a weak D call TRBD1 (5 bases). Trimming left V 0 bases short and J 7 bases short, with 10 bases between. Germline CDR1 SGDLS, CDR2 YYNGEE. This CDR3 is 13 amino acids long. The CDR3 spells CASSVVGASEAFF. CDR3 DNA sequence: TGTGCCAGCAGCGTAGTTGGGGCCAGTGAAGCTTTCTTT.

This clone was detected only a few times. J is TRBJ1-2 and V is TRBV7-3; 8 bases are a match to TRBD1. Germline values: CDR1 SGHTA, CDR2 FQGTGA. V dropped 2 bases and J dropped 2; count of bases not matched to a gene: 10. This CDR3 spans 17 amino acids. The CDR3 is CASSLSGGRGHNYGYTF. DNA of the CDR3: TGTGCCAGCAGCTTATCTGGGGGCAGGGGGCACAACTATGGCTACACCTTC.

The chain links TRBV19 to TRBJ1-5; no reliable D call. Germline V gene lookup returns CDR1 LNHDA and CDR2 SQIVND (reference sequence). This CDR3 has 15 residues. V lost 3 bases to trimming and J lost 3 bases, with 12 bases between them. CDR3 coding DNA: TGTGCCAGTAGTATTTTGGTCCAGAACAATCAGCCCCAGCATTTT. This gives the protein CASSILVQNNQPQHF.

The chain carries TRBV10-3 and TRBJ2-1, with D possibly called TRBD1 or TRBD2 (6 bases each). Germline V gene sequence: CDR1 ENHRY, CDR2 SYGVKD. The CDR3 totals 12 residues. V lost 7 bases and J lost 7, with 11 bases in between. This CDR3 is CAITEGGNEQFF. CDR3 nucleotide sequence: TGTGCCATCACCGAAGGGGGGAATGAGCAGTTCTTC.

In the case of this clone: The junction differs from germline at one of its ends, possibly a read error. J is TRBJ1-6 and V is TRBV2, with 7 bases aligning to TRBD1. Germline V lookup: CDR1 SNHLY, CDR2 FYNNEI. This CDR3 has 14 amino acids. The CDR3, as DNA: TGTGCCAGAGGACAGGCCTCCAATAATTCACCCCTCCACTTT. The encoded protein is CARGQASNNSPLHF.

The chain links TRBV30 to TRBJ2-1, with 8 positions matching TRBD2. This CDR3 spans 15 amino acids. J lost 9 bases, V lost 5 bases, and 15 bases had no gene match. Germline CDR1 GTSNPN, CDR2 SVGIG (reference sequence). CDR3 sequence reads: CAWDKGLAVSGEQFF. CDR3 coding DNA: TGTGCCTGGGACAAAGGACTAGCAGTCTCCGGTGAGCAGTTCTTC.

This CDR3 is CASSPTFDGGNIYEQYF. The CDR3 DNA is TGTGCCAGCAGCCCTACATTTGACGGAGGGAATATCTACGAGCAGTACTTC. This chain joins TRBV7-9 and TRBJ2-7; a possible D gene is TRBD2 (6 bases). The germline gives CDR1 SEHNR, CDR2 FQNEAQ (reference sequence). This CDR3 contains 17 residues. Trimming left V 5 bases short and J 3 bases short, with 23 bases between.

The chain employs TRBV4-2 and TRBJ2-7, with 8 nucleotides matching TRBD2. Germline lookup yields CDR1 LGHNA and CDR2 YNFKEQ. This CDR3 contains 15 residues. Trimming removed 2 bases from V and 4 bases from J; junction bases left unmatched: 7. This CDR3 reads CASSQSGTSGYEQYF. Written as DNA, the CDR3 is TGTGCCAGCAGCCAATCCGGGACTAGTGGGTACGAGCAGTACTTC.

This chain links TRBV27 with TRBJ2-1, with 7 bases matching TRBD1. Germline trimming cut 3 bases from V and 5 bases from J; bases unmatched to any gene: 4. The CDR3 totals 14 residues. Germline V CDR1 and CDR2: MNHEY, SMNVEV (reference sequence). This chain's CDR3 is CASSLRDSNNEQFF. The CDR3 DNA is TGTGCCAGCAGTTTGAGGGACAGTAACAATGAGCAGTTCTTC.

This clone was observed a few times. The chain couples TRBV5-8 to TRBJ1-2; D is unresolved. Trimming removed 0 bases from V and 7 bases from J, with 10 bases in between. The CDR3 is made up of 13 amino acids. Germline V gives CDR1 SGHTS, CDR2 YDEGEE. The CDR3 spells CASSLAVLGGYTF. In DNA form, the CDR3 reads TGTGCCAGCAGCTTGGCAGTCTTGGGTGGCTACACCTTC.

This chain connects TRBV7-9 to TRBJ2-2; D tentatively fits TRBD1 or TRBD2 (6 bases each). CDR1 is SEHNR, CDR2 FQNEAQ, per germline (reference sequence). The germline V and J ends were trimmed by 4 bases and 6 bases, with 15 bases remaining between them. This CDR3 comprises 15 residues. The CDR3 here is CASSYPGAVPGELFF. CDR3 coding DNA: TGTGCCAGCAGCTACCCGGGGGCAGTCCCCGGGGAGCTGTTTTTT.

This clone was recorded once. The chain carries TRBV7-9 and TRBJ2-2; the match to TRBD2 covers 7 bases. The CDR3 runs 16 residues. CDR1 is SEHNR and CDR2 is FQNEAQ in the germline V gene (reference sequence). The V and J ends lost 5 bases and 4 bases, in that order; junction bases with no gene match: 10. In nucleotides, the CDR3 is TGTGCCAGCAGCCCCACTAGAGCGGGGACCACCGGGGAGCTGTTTTTT. Protein sequence: CASSPTRAGTTGELFF.

The chain recombines TRBV7-9 with TRBJ2-7, with D possibly TRBD2 on 7 matching bases. CDR1 is SEHNR, CDR2 FQNEAQ, per germline (reference sequence). The V end was cut by 4 bases, the J end by 1 base, with 17 bases between. The CDR3 runs to 16 residues. The CDR3 sequence: CASSSHAGAQSYEQYF. CDR3 bases: TGTGCCAGCAGCTCCCACGCGGGGGCGCAGTCCTACGAGCAGTACTTC.

This chain uses TRBV9 with TRBJ2-1, with a possible D match to TRBD1 (6 bases). This CDR3 comprises 13 residues. Germline V gives CDR1 SGDLS, CDR2 YYNGEE. The V end was cut by 2 bases, the J end by 7 bases, with 10 bases between. The CDR3 bases are TGTGCCAGCAGCGTCAACAGGGCTAATGAGCAGTTCTTC. Protein: CASSVNRANEQFF.

The chain combines TRBV7-9 with TRBJ1-1, with a possible D match to TRBD1 (5 bases). V lost 4 bases and J 3 bases, leaving 21 bases between the germline ends. Germline loops: CDR1 SEHNR, CDR2 FQNEAQ (reference sequence). The CDR3 is 17 residues long. Here the CDR3 DNA reads TGTGCCAGCAGCTCCTTGGGGTCGGATCAAGGGGACACTGAAGCTTTCTTT. This encodes CASSSLGSDQGDTEAFF.

This clone has only one observation. The chain has TRBV7-6 and TRBJ1-1, with D possibly being TRBD1 (5 bases). Trimming stripped 5 bases from V and 1 base from J, with 17 bases between. This CDR3 has 16 residues. Germline V gene data show CDR1 as SGHVS and CDR2 as FNYEAQ. The CDR3 region is CASSDKPGRRNTEAFF. In DNA form, the CDR3 reads TGTGCCAGCAGCGACAAACCGGGACGGAGGAACACTGAAGCTTTCTTT.

The sample holds one count of this clone. The chain carries TRBV6-1 and TRBJ2-3; TRBD2 matches at 9 bases. The germline gives CDR1 MNHNS, CDR2 SASEGT. The CDR3 consists of 15 residues. V shed 6 bases, J shed 1 base, and the junction held 5 bases outside the gene matches. CDR3 protein: CASSEIAGGTDTQYF. The CDR3 DNA reads TGTGCCAGCAGCGAAATAGCGGGGGGCACAGATACGCAGTATTTT.

The rearrangement joins TRBV28 to TRBJ2-2, with 8 bases aligning to TRBD2. Trimming at V came to 3 bases and at J to 2 bases, leaving 17 bases not matched to a gene. The CDR3 length is 20 residues. CDR1 MDHEN and CDR2 SYDVKM come from the germline V gene. The CDR3 sequence is CASSFSRQRLSGGNTGELFF. CDR3 coding DNA: TGTGCCAGCAGTTTCTCGAGACAGAGGTTGAGCGGGGGTAACACCGGGGAGCTGTTTTTT.

This clone was counted only a few times. This chain links TRBV9 with TRBJ2-1; TRBD2 matches 7 bases. The germline V gene has CDR1 SGDLS and CDR2 YYNGEE. Trimming took 3 bases from V and 0 from J; bases not matched to a gene: 6. This CDR3 is 16 amino acids long. CDR3 nucleotide sequence: TGTGCCAGCAGCGGGATAGCGGGTTTCTCCTACAATGAGCAGTTCTTC. This sequence encodes CASSGIAGFSYNEQFF.

The chain joins TRBV10-3 to TRBJ1-1; D is possibly TRBD1 (5 bases). Trimming cost V 2 bases and J 2 bases, with 12 bases left between them. This CDR3 region has 15 residues. Germline CDR1 reads ENHRY; CDR2 reads SYGVKD. The DNA for the CDR3 is TGTGCCATCAGTGAGCCTTACGACAGCAACACTGAAGCTTTCTTT. Translating gives CAISEPYDSNTEAFF.